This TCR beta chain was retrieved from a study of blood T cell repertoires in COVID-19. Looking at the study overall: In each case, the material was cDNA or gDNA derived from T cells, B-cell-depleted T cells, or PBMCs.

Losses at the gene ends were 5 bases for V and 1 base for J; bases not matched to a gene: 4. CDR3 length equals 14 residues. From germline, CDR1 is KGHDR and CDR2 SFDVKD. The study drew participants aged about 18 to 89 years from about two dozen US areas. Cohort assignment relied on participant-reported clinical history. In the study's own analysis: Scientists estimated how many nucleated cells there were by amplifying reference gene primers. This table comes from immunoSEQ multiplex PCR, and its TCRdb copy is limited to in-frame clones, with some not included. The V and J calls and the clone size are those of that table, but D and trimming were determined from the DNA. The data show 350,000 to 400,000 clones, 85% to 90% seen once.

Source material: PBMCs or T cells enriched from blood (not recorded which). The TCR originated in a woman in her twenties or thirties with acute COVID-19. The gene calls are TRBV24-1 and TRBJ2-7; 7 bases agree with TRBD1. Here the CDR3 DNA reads TGTGCCACCAGTGCCACAGGGGCTTCCTACGAGCAGTACTTC. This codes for CATSATGASYEQYF.